This T cell receptor (beta chain) was found in a study of cytomegalovirus exposure and HLA in healthy donors. Whole-study findings and limits: The authors enumerated some 170 TCR beta chains as linked to cytomegalovirus.

Concerning this clone itself: Its matching antigen is unknown.

The PCR employed 60 Vbeta primers together with 13 Jbeta primers. The table came from immunoSEQ multiplex PCR; TCRdb's copy has only in-frame clones and leaves some out. This listing includes 75,000 to 100,000 clones. V lost 4 bases and J lost 10, with 25 bases in between. The CDR3 runs 16 residues. Germline values: CDR1 MNHEY, CDR2 SMNVEV (reference sequence). This clonotype originated in a woman in her sixties in good health and CMV-seronegative. The chain carries TRBV27 and TRBJ1-1; possible D gene TRBD1, 6 bases. Material: PBMCs. The DNA for the CDR3 is TGTGCCAGCAGTTCCTACCGGGACAAGGTGACCCTCGGAGCTTTCTTT. It is translated as CASSSYRDKVTLGAFF.